This T cell receptor (beta chain) came from a study of early T cells in non-severe SARS-CoV-2 infection. This CDR3 spans 19 amino acids. The germline V gene has CDR1 SGHVS and CDR2 FQNEAQ. Deletions cut 2 bases from V and 0 bases from J, with 21 bases between. This clonotype occurred a few times. TCRdb reprocessed the 5' RACE reads with MiXCR, giving one entry per CDR3 protein. The sample shows approximately 68,000 distinct CDR3 sequences, 10% of them seen only once. The rearrangement joins TRBV7-8 to TRBJ2-3, with D possibly being TRBD2 (6 bases). The source of this sequence is an adult who was a healthcare worker with PCR-confirmed SARS-CoV-2 infection or an uninfected control (not recorded which). Sequences were derived from whole blood, sampled at baseline. The CDR3 DNA reads as TGTGCCAGCAGCTTAATCCTTTGGGCGGGGAGAAATAGCACAGATACGCAGTATTTT. The encoded protein is CASSLILWAGRNSTDTQYF.